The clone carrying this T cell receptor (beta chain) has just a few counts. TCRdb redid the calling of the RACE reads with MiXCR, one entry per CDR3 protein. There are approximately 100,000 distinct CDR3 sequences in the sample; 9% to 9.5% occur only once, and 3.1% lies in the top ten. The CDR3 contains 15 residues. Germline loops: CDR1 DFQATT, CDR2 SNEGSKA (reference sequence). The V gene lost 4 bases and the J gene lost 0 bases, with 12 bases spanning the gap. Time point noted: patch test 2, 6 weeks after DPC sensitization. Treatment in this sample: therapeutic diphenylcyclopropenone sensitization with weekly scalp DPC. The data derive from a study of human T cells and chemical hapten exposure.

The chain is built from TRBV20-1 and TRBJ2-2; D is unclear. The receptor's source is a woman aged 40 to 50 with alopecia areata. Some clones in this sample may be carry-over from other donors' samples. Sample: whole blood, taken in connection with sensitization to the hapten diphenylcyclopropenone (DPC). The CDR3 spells CSAKARLPNTGELFF. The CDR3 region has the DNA TGCAGTGCTAAAGCACGGCTCCCGAACACCGGGGAGCTGTTTTTT.